The rows below give T cell receptor beta chains drawn from one sample of a study of shared clonotypes between healthy human individuals. Clones were sequenced by immunoSEQ multiplex PCR, and TCRdb holds only the in-frame ones, with some missing. The sample yields around 1.1 million clones, about 72% seen once. The sample taken for sequencing was memory CD4+ T cells from PBMCs. All receptors derive from a man between 18 and 29 years old in good health. Some clones in this sample may be carry-over from other donors' samples. Both conserved end residues are part of each CDR3. The D gene is left open where the match is weak. Clone size is not always given. Where it is, it says once, few, many or a class for expanded clones.

j_call v_call d_call clone_size cdr3_aa cdr3_nt
TRBJ2-2 TRBV7-2 NA NA CASSTKAGARGELFF TGTGCCAGCAGCACAAAGGCTGGGGCGCGCGGGGAGCTGTTTTTT
TRBJ2-1 TRBV5-1 TRBD2 NA CASSSPAGGPLNEQFF TGCGCCAGCAGCTCGCCAGCGGGAGGGCCCCTGAATGAGCAGTTCTTC
TRBJ2-3 TRBV5-6 NA few CASSLSVTRSTDTQYF TGTGCCAGCAGCTTGTCTGTGACTAGAAGCACAGATACGCAGTATTTT
TRBJ1-5 TRBV7-9 NA NA CASSNQGIGQPQHF TGTGCCAGCAGTAATCAGGGGATTGGTCAGCCCCAGCATTTT
TRBJ2-5 TRBV5-1 TRBD2 NA CASSPEGGRAETQYF TGCGCCAGCAGTCCCGAGGGCGGGAGGGCAGAGACCCAGTACTTC
TRBJ1-3 TRBV7-9 NA NA CASSFSGNTIYF TGTGCCAGCAGCTTTAGTGGAAACACCATATATTTT
TRBJ2-5 TRBV5-4 NA NA CASSFGSGETQYF TGTGCCAGCAGCTTCGGGTCTGGAGAGACCCAGTACTTC
TRBJ1-2 TRBV7-6 TRBD1 NA CASSTGVGSANYGYTF TGTGCCAGCAGCACAGGGGTCGGTAGTGCGAACTATGGCTACACCTTC
TRBJ2-5 TRBV9 TRBD1 once CASSVVGVVGGRQETQYF TGTGCCAGCAGCGTAGTCGGGGTTGTAGGGGGCAGGCAGGAGACCCAGTACTTC
TRBJ1-2 TRBV27 NA NA CASSSAGFYGYTF TGTGCCAGCAGTTCGGCAGGCTTCTATGGCTACACCTTC
TRBJ1-2 TRBV28 TRBD1 NA CASSKGQGFYGYTF TGTGCCAGCAGTAAGGGACAGGGATTCTATGGCTACACCTTC
TRBJ2-5 TRBV15 NA NA CATSRGREETQYF TGTGCCACCAGCAGAGGCAGGGAAGAGACCCAGTACTTC
TRBJ2-5 TRBV9 TRBD1 NA CASSAGTGGQETQYF TGTGCCAGCAGCGCCGGGACAGGGGGTCAAGAGACCCAGTACTTC
TRBJ1-1 TRBV6-5 NA NA CASSSRGAEAFF TGTGCCAGCAGTTCACGAGGGGCTGAAGCTTTCTTT
TRBJ2-1 TRBV28 NA NA CASSSTRQLNEQFF TGTGCCAGCAGTTCAACCAGACAGTTGAATGAGCAGTTCTTC
TRBJ2-3 TRBV6-5 TRBD2 NA CASSYGGTRPDTQYF TGTGCCAGCAGTTACGGGGGGACTAGGCCAGATACGCAGTATTTT
TRBJ1-1 TRBV18 NA few CASSLLGGTTEAFF TGTGCCAGCTCACTGTTGGGGGGGACCACTGAAGCTTTCTTT
TRBJ1-6 TRBV6-5 NA NA CASSYGTGHSPLHF TGTGCCAGCAGTTACGGGACGGGCCATTCACCCCTCCACTTT
TRBJ2-1 TRBV28 TRBD2 NA CASSWSLRLAYGEQFF TGTGCCAGCAGTTGGTCACTGCGACTAGCCTACGGTGAGCAGTTCTTC
TRBJ2-5 TRBV11-2 TRBD2 once CASSPNSGRQETQYF TGTGCCAGCAGCCCGAATAGCGGGAGACAAGAGACCCAGTACTTC
TRBJ1-5 TRBV5-1 NA NA CASSSGGNQPQHF TGCGCCAGCAGCAGCGGGGGCAATCAGCCCCAGCATTTT
TRBJ1-1 TRBV25-1 NA NA CASRKTAGTEAFF TGTGCCAGCAGGAAGACGGCAGGGACTGAAGCTTTCTTT
TRBJ2-7 TRBV9 NA NA CASSPRGVSSYEQYF TGTGCCAGCAGCCCTAGAGGGGTTAGCTCCTACGAGCAGTACTTC
TRBJ2-2 TRBV7-9 NA NA CASSRRPNTGELFF TGTGCCAGCAGCCGGCGTCCGAACACCGGGGAGCTGTTTTTT
TRBJ2-2 TRBV5-1 TRBD2 NA CASSYIPGLSTGELFF TGCGCCAGCAGCTACATCCCGGGACTATCTACCGGGGAGCTGTTTTTT
TRBJ1-1 TRBV29-1 NA once CSVDREINTEAFF TGCAGCGTTGACAGGGAAATTAACACTGAAGCTTTCTTT
TRBJ1-5 TRBV5-1 NA NA CASSEAGHNQPQHF TGCGCCAGCAGCGAAGCGGGCCACAATCAGCCCCAGCATTTT